The 3 T cell receptor beta chains below were found in one sample sequenced in a study of glioma-infiltrating T cells after dendritic cell vaccination (dated by TCRdb to the mid-2010s). The library was built by means of the immunoSEQ multiplex PCR assay. Held by TCRdb, this immuneACCESS table contains in-frame sequences only and omits some clones. Under half of the omission traces to an unresolved V gene where checked; the cause of the rest is unknown. Across this sample there are nearly 85,000 clones, with approximately 90% seen only once. The ten largest make up approximately 3% of the sample. This sample comprised blood, obtained before dendritic cell vaccination. These receptors were obtained from a human donor with glioblastoma.

The chain employs TRBV9 and TRBJ2-7; D might be TRBD2 (5 bases). The germline V gene has CDR1 SGDLS and CDR2 YYNGEE. V was clipped by 4 bases and J by 4 bases, with 12 bases between them. CDR3 size: 13 residues. CDR3 loop: CASSTLGGYEQYF. The CDR3 DNA is TGTGCCAGCAGCACCCTCGGCGGGTACGAGCAGTACTTC.

The V call is TRBV6-1, the J call TRBJ1-4; no clear D gene. V gave up 3 bases and J gave up 0 bases, with 8 bases separating them. Per germline, CDR1 MNHNS and CDR2 SASEGT. The CDR3 has 15 amino acids. CDR3 nucleotides: TGTGCCAGCAGTGATGGCAGCGCAACTAATGAAAAACTGTTTTTT. Its protein product is CASSDGSATNEKLFF.

This rearrangement joins TRBV27 to TRBJ2-1; the match to TRBD1 covers 7 bases. Unmatched junction bases numbered 9, after V lost 5 bases and J lost 5 bases. Looked up from germline, CDR1 is MNHEY and CDR2 is SMNVEV (reference sequence). The CDR3 runs to 15 residues. CDR3 region: CASSPSGQFDNEQFF. The DNA for the CDR3 is TGTGCCAGCAGTCCGTCGGGACAGTTTGACAATGAGCAGTTCTTC.